Shown below are 20 T cell receptor beta chains from a single sample sequenced in a study of breast tumors, draining lymph nodes, adjacent tissues. Axillary draining lymph nodes of breast cancer patients supplied the node samples. TCRdb ran MiXCR on the multiplex PCR reads and lists one entry per CDR3 protein. The sample lists under 300,000 distinct CDR3 sequences; under 40% were seen once. Sequencing was carried out using axillary lymph node tissue. The receptors here all came from a female donor with breast cancer. Some clones in this sample may be carry-over from other donors' samples.

This clonotype was observed many times. This chain links TRBV5-1 with TRBJ2-7; TRBD2 aligns across 13 bases. This CDR3 has 18 residues. CDR1 is SGHRS, CDR2 YFSETQ, per germline. J gave up 0 bases and V 0 bases, and 6 bases lay outside the gene matches. CDR3 sequence reads: CASSLELAGGPASYEQYF. Here the CDR3 DNA reads TGCGCCAGCAGCTTGGAACTAGCGGGAGGGCCTGCCTCCTACGAGCAGTACTTC.

This clonotype has ten or more counts. The chain has TRBV7-2 and TRBJ2-1; 14 bases align to TRBD2. Looked up from germline, CDR1 is SGHTA and CDR2 is FQGNSA. The CDR3 runs to 21 residues. J lost 2 bases, V lost 5 bases, and 17 bases had no gene match. CDR3 residues: CASSRNPPGTSGGRAYNEQFF. CDR3 bases: TGTGCCAGCAGCCGTAACCCTCCGGGGACTAGCGGGGGACGGGCCTACAATGAGCAGTTCTTC.

This clonotype was seen at least ten times. V usage is TRBV4-2 and J usage is TRBJ2-3; the D gene is possibly TRBD1 (5 bases). V lost 0 bases, J lost 0 bases, and 16 bases lay in between. The CDR3 consists of 18 residues. Looked up from germline, CDR1 is LGHNA and CDR2 is YNFKEQ. The CDR3 sequence is CASSQDIRPGQSTDTQYF. For the CDR3, the DNA is TGTGCCAGCAGCCAAGATATTCGACCCGGACAAAGCACAGATACGCAGTATTTT.

This clonotype came up a few times. The chain employs TRBV20-1 and TRBJ1-1; no clear D. The germline gives CDR1 DFQATT, CDR2 SNEGSKA (reference sequence). This CDR3 has 15 amino acids. V shed 1 base and J shed 2 bases, with 14 bases lying between them. Here the CDR3 reads CSARGQRRGNTEAFF. In DNA, the CDR3 is TGCAGTGCTAGAGGGCAGCGTCGAGGAAACACTGAAGCTTTCTTT.

Points on this clonotype: Being one base from a much bigger clone, this may be a read error. The V gene is TRBV20-1, the J gene TRBJ2-3; possible D gene TRBD2, 6 bases. Germline CDR1 is DFQATT and CDR2 is SNEGSKA (reference sequence). The CDR3 runs to 16 residues. The ends were cut back, 4 bases at V and 0 bases at J, with 17 bases in the middle. The CDR3 DNA reads as TGCAGTGCTACCCTGATACTAGCAGCTAGCACAGATACGCAGTATTTT. Protein sequence: CSATLILAASTDTQYF.

The CDR3 loop is CASSRDPDRGPLHF. CDR3 in DNA: TGTGCCAGCAGCCGAGACCCGGACAGGGGGCCCCTCCACTTT. The chain combines TRBV4-2 with TRBJ1-6, with 10 bases lining up with TRBD1. This CDR3 spans 14 amino acids. Germline CDR1 and CDR2: LGHNA and YNFKEQ. Unmatched junction bases numbered 7, after V lost 4 bases and J lost 13 bases.

This clonotype is medium-sized (0.01 to 0.1%). The CDR3 here is CASNRQLGHYGYTF. CDR3 nucleotide sequence: TGTGCCAGTAATCGGCAGTTGGGGCACTATGGCTACACCTTC. J is TRBJ1-2 and V is TRBV19; D is perhaps TRBD1 (5 bases). The germline V gene encodes CDR1 LNHDA and CDR2 SQIVND (reference sequence). CDR3 length equals 14 residues. Deletions cut 7 bases from V and 3 bases from J, with 15 bases between.

The sample holds many counts of this clonotype. The chain has TRBV6-5 and TRBJ2-5; D is ambiguous. Germline CDR1 reads MNHEY; CDR2 reads SVGAGI. Trimming cost V 5 bases and J 4 bases, with 11 bases left between them. The CDR3 contains 13 residues. This chain's CDR3 is CASSPPDGETQYF. The CDR3 nucleotides read TGTGCCAGCAGTCCCCCGGACGGAGAGACCCAGTACTTC.

The V and J genes are TRBV29-1 and TRBJ1-2, with a tentative D call TRBD1 (5 bases). With 4 bases removed from V and 4 bases from J, the gap between germline ends came to 7 bases. CDR3 length: 11 amino acids. CDR1 and CDR2 (germline): SQVTM, ANQGSEA. CDR3 region: CSVGQIYGYTF. The DNA for the CDR3 is TGCAGCGTTGGACAGATCTATGGCTACACCTTC. Full variable domain (rest looked up from reference TRBV29-1 and TRBJ1-2): SAVISQKPSRDICQRGTSLTIQCQVDSQVTMMFWYRQQPGQSLTLIATANQGSEATYESGFVIDKFPISRPNLTFSTLTVSNMSPEDSSIYLCSVGQIYGYTFGSGTRLTVV.

By frequency in the sample, this clonotype is medium-sized (0.01 to 0.1%). Its ends do not fully match the called genes, so a read error is possible. V usage is TRBV7-7 and J usage is TRBJ2-7; the D gene is possibly TRBD1 (6 bases). CDR1 and CDR2 (germline): SSHAT, FNYEAQ (reference sequence). The CDR3 totals 13 residues. The CDR3 loop reads CASSLGTNYEQYF. The CDR3 region has the DNA TGTGCTAGCAGCTTAGGGACAAACTACGAGCAGTACTTC.

In the case of this clonotype: This could be a read error, since a much larger clone is one nucleotide away. The chain has TRBV12-3 or TRBV12-4 and TRBJ1-4; unclear D gene. This CDR3 spans 14 amino acids. DNA of the CDR3: TGTGCCAGCGGTTTTGAACAGTATAATGAAAAACTGTTTTTT. Its translation is CASGFEQYNEKLFF.

A remark on this clonotype: A much more abundant neighbour one base away suggests this may be a read error. V gene TRBV9 combines with J gene TRBJ2-1; D not resolved. The germline V gene has CDR1 SGDLS and CDR2 YYNGEE. The CDR3 is 15 residues long. CDR3 loop: CASSVGFSSYNDQFF. The CDR3 region has the DNA TGTGCCAGCAGCGTAGGATTTAGCTCCTACAATGATCAGTTCTTC. The variable domain in full, with the rest retrieved from reference TRBV9 and TRBJ2-1, is DSGVTQTPKHLITATGQRVTLRCSPRSGDLSVYWYQQSLDQGLQFLIQYYNGEERAKGNILERFSAQQFPDLHSELNLSSLELGDSALYFCASSVGFSSYNDQFFGPGTRLTVL.

In this sample, this clonotype turned up a few times. This may be a read error: a much more frequent sequence differs by one nucleotide. The chain uses TRBV7-2 and TRBJ1-2; D ambiguous. CDR1 is SGHTA and CDR2 is FQGNSA in the germline V gene. The CDR3 loop spans 15 amino acids. The CDR3 sequence: CASSLGLGLGNGYPF. As DNA, the CDR3 is TGTGCCAGCAGCTTAGGTCTGGGCCTCGGAAATGGCTACCCCTTC.

This clonotype was observed a handful of times. The gene calls are TRBV12-3 or TRBV12-4 and TRBJ2-1, with 10 nucleotides matching TRBD2. The CDR3 length is 14 residues. The ends lost 5 bases at V and 8 bases at J; junction bases unmatched: 6. CDR3 nucleotide sequence: TGTGCCAGCAGTAGCACTAGCGGGATCCATGAGCAGTTCTTC. It specifies CASSSTSGIHEQFF.

This clonotype was recorded many times. The chain recombines TRBV2 with TRBJ2-5; weak D call: TRBD2 (5 bases). Germline assignment: CDR1 SNHLY and CDR2 FYNNEI. This CDR3 has 11 residues. V gave up 6 bases and J gave up 3 bases, with 5 bases separating them. The CDR3 DNA is TGTGCCAGCAGCGGGGAAGAGACCCAGTACTTC. Encoded protein: CASSGEETQYF.

Note on this clonotype: This may be a read error, as it is one base from a much larger clone. The chain links TRBV5-1 to TRBJ2-1; a possible D gene is TRBD2 (6 bases). V lost 0 bases, J lost 3 bases, and 13 bases lay in between. Germline V gene sequence: CDR1 SGHRS, CDR2 YFSETQ. The CDR3 loop spans 16 amino acids. The CDR3, as DNA: TGCGCCAGCAGCTTGGAAGGGGCGGGGAACTACAATGAGCAGTTCTTC. Amino acid sequence: CASSLEGAGNYNEQFF.

The table lists this clonotype with many counts. The chain employs TRBV5-1 and TRBJ2-7; D is possibly TRBD2 (6 bases). The V end lost 0 bases, the J end lost 2 bases, and 6 bases lay between the germline ends. The CDR3 is 13 amino acids. Germline loops: CDR1 SGHRS, CDR2 YFSETQ. CDR3 amino acids: CASSLGRAYEQYF. The CDR3 nucleotides are TGCGCCAGCAGCTTGGGGAGGGCCTACGAGCAGTACTTC.

This clonotype was recorded once. This rearrangement joins TRBV24-1 to TRBJ2-7; 9 nucleotides align to TRBD2. This CDR3 region has 12 residues. The trim removed 11 bases at V and 7 bases at J, leaving 8 bases unmatched. CDR1 is KGHDR and CDR2 is SFDVKD in the germline V gene. The CDR3: CARRAGGNEQYF. The DNA for the CDR3 is TGTGCCAGACGTGCGGGAGGGAATGAGCAGTACTTC.

In its sample, this clonotype was seen many times. CDR3 sequence reads: CASSQGRGNGELFF. Written as DNA, the CDR3 is TGCGCCAGCAGCCAAGGTCGCGGGAACGGGGAGCTGTTTTTT. This chain links TRBV4-3 with TRBJ2-2, with TRBD2 as a possible D gene (6 bases). The germline V gene has CDR1 LGHNA and CDR2 YSLEER. Trimming removed 1 base at V and 7 bases at J, with 10 bases between. The CDR3 consists of 14 residues.

Ten or more counts support this clonotype. The CDR3 DNA is TGCGCCAGCAGCCACCTTCTAGCGGGGGGGCCCAATGAGCAGTTCTTC. It specifies CASSHLLAGGPNEQFF. V and J are TRBV4-3 and TRBJ2-1; 12 nucleotides match TRBD2. The CDR3 runs to 16 residues. Per germline, CDR1 LGHNA and CDR2 YSLEER. Trimming cost V 3 bases and J 6 bases; bases outside gene matches: 6.